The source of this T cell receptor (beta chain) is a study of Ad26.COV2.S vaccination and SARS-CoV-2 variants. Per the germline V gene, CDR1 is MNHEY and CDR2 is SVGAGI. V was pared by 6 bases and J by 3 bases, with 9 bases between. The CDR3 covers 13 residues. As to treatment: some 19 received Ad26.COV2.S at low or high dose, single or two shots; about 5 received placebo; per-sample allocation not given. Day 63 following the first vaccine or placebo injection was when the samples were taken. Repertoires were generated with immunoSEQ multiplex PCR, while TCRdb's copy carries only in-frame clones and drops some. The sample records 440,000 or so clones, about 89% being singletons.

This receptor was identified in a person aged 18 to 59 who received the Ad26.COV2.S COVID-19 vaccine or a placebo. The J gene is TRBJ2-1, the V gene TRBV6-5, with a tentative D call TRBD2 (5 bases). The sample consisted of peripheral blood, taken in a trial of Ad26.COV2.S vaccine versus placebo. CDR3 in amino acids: CASRGSFYNEQFF. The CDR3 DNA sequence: TGTGCCAGCAGAGGGAGTTTCTACAATGAGCAGTTCTTC.